Below, 32 T cell receptor beta chains from the same sample are listed, as sequenced in a study of T cells in Graves' hyperthyroidism and ophthalmopathy. Amplification of TCR beta CDR3 regions was performed using RNA transcripts as template. TCR CDR3 underwent first-round RT-PCR with the HTBI primer set. TCRdb re-called the multiplex PCR reads with MiXCR, one entry per CDR3 protein. Of approximately 600,000 distinct CDR3 sequences in the sample, less than 25% were seen once. Material for sequencing was blood. The receptors originated from a man younger than 45 with Graves' ophthalmopathy.

V and J are TRBV20-1 and TRBJ1-6; TRBD1 matches 10 bases. The CDR3 is made up of 15 amino acids. Losses at the gene ends were 5 bases for V and 4 bases for J; bases not matched to a gene: 5. Germline V gives CDR1 DFQATT, CDR2 SNEGSKA (reference sequence). The CDR3 reads CSAGGDRGYNSPLHF. The CDR3 DNA follows: TGCAGTGCTGGAGGGGACAGGGGTTATAATTCACCCCTCCACTTT.

The chain carries TRBV9 and TRBJ1-1; perhaps TRBD1 as D (5 bases). From germline, CDR1 is SGDLS and CDR2 YYNGEE. Trimming removed 0 bases at V and 5 bases at J, with 17 bases between. CDR3 length: 16 residues. The CDR3 here is CASSVAQTTGGTEAFF. CDR3 nucleotides: TGTGCCAGCAGCGTAGCTCAGACCACCGGGGGGACTGAAGCTTTCTTT.

The DNA of the CDR3 is TGCAGTGCTAGGCGCTCGTACCAAGAGACCCAGTACTTC. Its protein is CSARRSYQETQYF. The chain carries TRBV20-1 and TRBJ2-5, with no clear D. Deletions cut 3 bases from V and 0 bases from J, with 8 bases between. Looked up from germline, CDR1 is DFQATT and CDR2 is SNEGSKA (reference sequence). The CDR3 is made up of 13 amino acids.

V gene TRBV29-1 combines with J gene TRBJ2-2; D is undetermined. With 4 bases removed from V and 5 bases from J, the gap between germline ends came to 11 bases. The CDR3 sequence is 13 residues long. Germline V gene sequence: CDR1 SQVTM, CDR2 ANQGSEA. The CDR3 DNA reads as TGCAGCGTTGCTGCCAGGTTGACCGGGGAGCTGTTTTTT. Its protein is CSVAARLTGELFF.

This clonotype showed up just a few times. The chain uses TRBV15 and TRBJ2-7; 9 nucleotides line up with TRBD2. This CDR3 region has 14 residues. J was trimmed by 5 bases and V by 3 bases; bases with no gene match: 5. Germline-derived CDR1 and CDR2 are LNHNV and YYDKDF (reference sequence). The CDR3 DNA follows: TGTGCCACCAGCAGTTTTAGCGGGAGTAACGAGCAGTACTTC. The encoded protein is CATSSFSGSNEQYF.

The chain combines TRBV3-1 with TRBJ2-2; a possible D gene is TRBD2 (6 bases). CDR1 LGHDT and CDR2 YNNKEL come from the germline V gene (reference sequence). The CDR3 loop spans 14 amino acids. The germline V and J ends were trimmed by 3 bases and 6 bases, with 11 bases remaining between them. For the CDR3, the DNA is TGTGCCAGCAGCCATACTAGCCCGGCCGGGGAGCTGTTTTTT. Translated, it gives CASSHTSPAGELFF. The full variable domain, completed using reference TRBV3-1 and TRBJ2-2, is DTAVSQTPKYLVTQMGNDKSIKCEQNLGHDTMYWYKQDSKKFLKIMFSYNNKELIINETVPNRFSPKSPDKAHLNLHINSLELGDSAVYFCASSHTSPAGELFFGEGSRLTVL.

In its sample, this clonotype was seen a few times. V usage is TRBV30 and J usage is TRBJ2-7; D perhaps matches TRBD2 (6 bases). V dropped 3 bases and J dropped 1 base, with 13 bases sitting between them. Germline loops: CDR1 GTSNPN, CDR2 SVGIG (reference sequence). CDR3 length: 14 amino acids. The CDR3 DNA reads as TGTGCCTGGAGCCAAGGTAGCGGATCCTACGAGCAGTACTTC. Encoded protein: CAWSQGSGSYEQYF.

J is TRBJ2-5 and V is TRBV20-1; 8 nucleotides match TRBD1. The junction had 4 bases not matched to a gene; V was cut back by 5 bases and J by 5 bases. The CDR3 totals 12 residues. Germline V CDR1 and CDR2: DFQATT, SNEGSKA (reference sequence). The chain's CDR3 is CSAQGAKETQYF. CDR3 DNA: TGCAGTGCTCAGGGGGCGAAGGAGACCCAGTACTTC.

This chain connects TRBV2 to TRBJ1-1; D is ambiguous. Trimming left V 3 bases short and J 3 bases short, with 14 bases between. This CDR3 spans 15 amino acids. Germline CDR1 SNHLY, CDR2 FYNNEI. CDR3 sequence reads: CASSDFRVRDTEAFF. The CDR3 DNA sequence: TGTGCCAGCAGTGATTTCCGGGTTCGGGACACTGAAGCTTTCTTT.

The chain uses TRBV7-2 and TRBJ2-1; 8 nucleotides line up with TRBD2. Per germline, CDR1 SGHTA and CDR2 FQGNSA. V lost 2 bases and J lost 8; bases outside the gene matches: 8. This CDR3 has 15 residues. The CDR3 loop is CASSLTTGTRYEQFF. In DNA form, the CDR3 reads TGTGCCAGCAGCTTAACGACCGGGACTAGGTATGAGCAGTTCTTC.

The chain joins TRBV20-1 to TRBJ2-5; 12 bases are a match to TRBD2. The V gene end was trimmed by 2 bases and the J gene end by 2 bases; junction bases not matched to a gene: 15. The CDR3 spans 19 residues. Germline V gene lookup returns CDR1 DFQATT and CDR2 SNEGSKA (reference sequence). Here the CDR3 DNA reads TGCAGTGCTAGATTACTAGCGGGAGGTTCCGGTTTCGTACAAGAGACCCAGTACTTC. Translating it yields CSARLLAGGSGFVQETQYF.

This chain joins TRBV10-1 and TRBJ2-4, with D possibly called TRBD1 or TRBD2 (5 bases each). Trimming took 8 bases from V and 0 from J, leaving 17 bases between them. Germline V gives CDR1 WNHNN, CDR2 SYGVQD (reference sequence). The CDR3 extends over 16 amino acids. The CDR3 reads CASLEGPALAKNIQYF. The DNA for the CDR3 is TGCGCCAGCCTCGAGGGACCGGCCCTAGCCAAAAACATTCAGTACTTC.

On this clonotype itself: A much more abundant neighbour one base away suggests this may be a read error. The chain recombines TRBV28 with TRBJ1-1; 8 nucleotides agree with TRBD1. The germline gives CDR1 MDHEN, CDR2 SYDVKM. V dropped 5 bases and J dropped 9; count of bases not matched to a gene: 11. The CDR3 spans 14 residues. The CDR3 reads CASSESKDRVKAFF. The CDR3 nucleotides read TGTGCCAGCAGTGAGTCGAAGGACAGGGTCAAAGCTTTCTTT.

This clonotype was recorded at least ten times. The gene calls are TRBV27 and TRBJ1-2; 9 nucleotides line up with TRBD1. The J segment lost 5 bases and the V segment lost 4 bases, leaving 5 bases of the junction unmatched. Germline loops: CDR1 MNHEY, CDR2 SMNVEV (reference sequence). There are 14 residues in the CDR3. The CDR3 loop reads CASSSGTGLYGYTF. In nucleotides, the CDR3 is TGTGCCAGCAGTTCGGGGACAGGGTTGTATGGCTACACCTTC.

This clonotype was seen ten or more times. The V and J genes are TRBV11-2 and TRBJ2-5; 7 bases fit TRBD2. Per germline, CDR1 SGHAT and CDR2 FQNNGV. The CDR3 covers 12 residues. V lost 5 bases to trimming and J lost 5 bases; unmatched junction nucleotides: 2. CDR3 loop: CASSRGVETQYF. The CDR3 bases are TGTGCCAGCAGCCGGGGGGTGGAGACCCAGTACTTC.

CDR3 DNA sequence: TGTGCCAGCAGCTTGTGGGACAGGGGGTCCATGAACACTGAAGCTTTCTTT. The encoded protein is CASSLWDRGSMNTEAFF. The rearrangement joins TRBV5-4 to TRBJ1-1; the match to TRBD1 covers 11 bases. CDR3 length: 17 residues. J was trimmed by 0 bases and V by 1 base; bases with no gene match: 5. From germline, CDR1 is SGHNT and CDR2 YYREEE (reference sequence).

This clonotype appeared a few times. The chain uses TRBV28 and TRBJ2-5; D perhaps matches TRBD1 (5 bases). CDR1 MDHEN and CDR2 SYDVKM come from the germline V gene. This CDR3 spans 17 amino acids. Trimming pared 5 bases from V and 5 bases from J, leaving 24 bases between. The CDR3 nucleotides read TGTGCCAGCAGTGCCCTTAGGGTAGGGGTGGTTTGGGAGACCCAGTACTTC. Translating it yields CASSALRVGVVWETQYF.

On this clonotype itself: A read error may produce the germline difference seen at one junction end. The chain couples TRBV7-7 to TRBJ2-5; the D gene is possibly TRBD2 (6 bases). Germline V gene lookup returns CDR1 SSHAT and CDR2 FNYEAQ (reference sequence). This CDR3 contains 15 residues. The CDR3 nucleotides read TGTGCTAGCAGCTTAGGGGACTCGGCGGGGGAGACCCAGTACTTC. Translated, it gives CASSLGDSAGETQYF.

The chain employs TRBV20-1 and TRBJ2-7; TRBD1 matches 7 bases. CDR1 and CDR2 (germline): DFQATT, SNEGSKA (reference sequence). Losses at the gene ends were 5 bases for V and 2 bases for J; bases not matched to a gene: 6. This CDR3 is 13 amino acids long. The CDR3 protein is CSAPPGQTYEQYF. CDR3 coding DNA: TGCAGTGCTCCGCCGGGACAGACCTACGAGCAGTACTTC.

This clonotype was observed a few times. This chain uses TRBV18 with TRBJ1-1; 8 bases align to TRBD1. This CDR3 is built from 19 residues. V lost 3 bases to trimming and J lost 0 bases; unmatched junction nucleotides: 15. The germline CDR1 and CDR2 sequences are KGHSH and LQKENI. CDR3 nucleotides: TGTGCCAGCTCACCGCTCCCGGGACAGGAGAGAAAGTTGAACACTGAAGCTTTCTTT. Its protein product is CASSPLPGQERKLNTEAFF.

The sample holds many counts of this clonotype. The chain carries TRBV5-1 and TRBJ2-1; 8 bases line up with TRBD2. This CDR3 region has 15 residues. The germline gives CDR1 SGHRS, CDR2 YFSETQ. Unmatched junction bases numbered 8, after V lost 4 bases and J lost 5 bases. CDR3 nucleotides: TGCGCCAGCAGCCCTACTAGCGGAGTCCACAATGAGCAGTTCTTC. It encodes CASSPTSGVHNEQFF.

This clonotype has just one count. The chain couples TRBV20-1 to TRBJ1-5; D possibly corresponds to TRBD1 (5 bases). The V end was cut by 0 bases, the J end by 7 bases, with 10 bases between. CDR1 and CDR2 (germline): DFQATT, SNEGSKA (reference sequence). This CDR3 comprises 13 residues. The CDR3 DNA sequence: TGCAGTGCTAGAGAATTAGGGGCCCAGCCCCAGCATTTT. Its protein product is CSARELGAQPQHF.

This clonotype was observed at least ten times. V gene TRBV12-3 or TRBV12-4 combines with J gene TRBJ1-1, with no clear D. CDR3 length equals 11 residues. The germline V and J ends were trimmed by 4 bases and 8 bases, with 8 bases remaining between them. The CDR3 protein is CASSSSPEAFF. The CDR3, as DNA: TGTGCCAGCAGTTCGAGTCCCGAAGCTTTCTTT.

Many counts were recorded for this clonotype. CDR3 DNA: TGTGCCAGCAGTTTCCGGGCGGGGGACTCCTACGAGCAGTACTTC. It specifies CASSFRAGDSYEQYF. The genes are TRBV28 and TRBJ2-7; 7 bases fit TRBD2. Germline CDR1 MDHEN, CDR2 SYDVKM. The CDR3 loop spans 15 amino acids. V lost 3 bases, J lost 0 bases, and 5 bases stayed unmatched.

The V and J genes are TRBV3-1 and TRBJ2-4; no reliable D call. Trimming removed 0 bases from V and 0 bases from J, with 6 bases in between. Germline CDR1 reads LGHDT; CDR2 reads YNNKEL (reference sequence). CDR3 size: 15 residues. The CDR3 bases are TGTGCCAGCAGCCAAGATCCGCTAGCCAAAAACATTCAGTACTTC. The encoded protein is CASSQDPLAKNIQYF. The whole variable domain, filled in from reference TRBV3-1 and TRBJ2-4, reads DTAVSQTPKYLVTQMGNDKSIKCEQNLGHDTMYWYKQDSKKFLKIMFSYNNKELIINETVPNRFSPKSPDKAHLNLHINSLELGDSAVYFCASSQDPLAKNIQYFGAGTRLSVL.

This clonotype was found many times. The chain couples TRBV27 to TRBJ1-1, with D tentatively TRBD1 (6 bases). The CDR3 has 15 residues. Trimming pared 2 bases from V and 4 bases from J, leaving 14 bases between. Germline CDR1 MNHEY, CDR2 SMNVEV (reference sequence). This CDR3 is CASSLSRGAGTEAFF. CDR3 in DNA: TGTGCCAGCAGTTTAAGTAGGGGGGCAGGCACTGAAGCTTTCTTT.

V is TRBV5-1 and J is TRBJ2-1, with 9 positions matching TRBD1. CDR1 and CDR2 from the germline V gene are SGHRS and YFSETQ. The V and J ends lost 4 bases and 7 bases, in that order; junction bases with no gene match: 12. The CDR3 is made up of 16 amino acids. CDR3 amino acids: CASSQSTLQGANEQFF. The CDR3 region has the DNA TGCGCCAGCAGCCAAAGTACGCTACAGGGGGCGAATGAGCAGTTCTTC. The complete variable domain, with remaining parts taken from reference TRBV5-1 and TRBJ2-1, reads KAGVTQTPRYLIKTRGQQVTLSCSPISGHRSVSWYQQTPGQGLQFLFEYFSETQRNKGNFPGRFSGRQFSNSRSEMNVSTLELGDSALYLCASSQSTLQGANEQFFGPGTRLTVL.

The genes are TRBV11-2 and TRBJ2-1; D not certain. Per the germline V gene, CDR1 is SGHAT and CDR2 is FQNNGV. The V and J ends lost 3 bases and 4 bases respectively, with 10 bases between them. This CDR3 comprises 14 residues. The CDR3 DNA reads TGTGCCAGCAGCTTCTCCCGGGCATACAATGAGCAGTTCTTC. Translated, it gives CASSFSRAYNEQFF.

The rearrangement links TRBV30 to TRBJ2-3, with D perhaps TRBD2 (7 bases). Germline CDR1 GTSNPN, CDR2 SVGIG (reference sequence). The CDR3 is made up of 16 amino acids. V was trimmed by 2 bases and J by 6 bases, leaving 21 bases between them. As DNA, the CDR3 is TGTGCCTGGAGTCCCACGAGGGGAGGGGGTGCGGATACGCAGTATTTT. Encoded protein: CAWSPTRGGGADTQYF.

This clonotype has a count of ten or more. The gene calls are TRBV5-5 and TRBJ1-5; D is ambiguous. CDR1 and CDR2 (germline): SGHKS, YYEKEE (reference sequence). The CDR3 covers 13 residues. Between the trimmed V and J ends, which lost 3 bases and 2 bases, there was a span of 6 bases. The CDR3 spells CASSSRGNQPQHF. For the CDR3, the DNA is TGTGCCAGCAGCTCAAGGGGCAATCAGCCCCAGCATTTT.

This clonotype has a count of ten or more. V gene TRBV6-5 combines with J gene TRBJ1-1, with D hard to call. This CDR3 has 15 residues. V lost 0 bases, J lost 1 base, and 9 bases lay in between. Germline V gene lookup returns CDR1 MNHEY and CDR2 SVGAGI. CDR3 residues: CASSYSFTANTEAFF. CDR3 nucleotides: TGTGCCAGCAGTTACTCCTTCACCGCGAACACTGAAGCTTTCTTT.

The chain carries TRBV6-6 and TRBJ1-4; D perhaps matches TRBD1 (5 bases). Germline V gene lookup returns CDR1 MNHNY and CDR2 SVGAGI (reference sequence). The ends were cut back, 2 bases at V and 11 bases at J, with 30 bases in the middle. The CDR3 length is 19 residues. CDR3 bases: TGTGCCAGCAGTTACCCCGACATTGGGAGCGGGGGGTTTCTTTGGAAACTGTTTTTT. This encodes CASSYPDIGSGGFLWKLFF.